This entry concerns a single T cell receptor beta chain. Its target is unknown. The CDR3 totals 13 residues. The V end was cut by 4 bases, the J end by 4 bases, with 10 bases between. CDR1 is SGHDN and CDR2 is FVKESK in the germline V gene. These data come from a study of cytomegalovirus exposure and HLA in healthy donors. The wider study: Early on, a data release was issued that held about 85 million unique TCRs from HLA-typed donors. Study-wide points: Later analysis showed TCR association rates varying by HLA locus, highest for DRB1 and lowest for HLA-C. In a later analysis, parvovirus B19, influenza, CMV and Epstein-Barr virus appeared linked to several top co-occurrence clusters.

Both 60 Vbeta primers and 13 Jbeta primers went into the PCR. Profiling relied on immunoSEQ multiplex PCR, and the TCRdb table lists in-frame clones only, not all of them. The sample table sets out fewer than 60,000 clones. Specimen: PBMCs. The TCR was taken from a woman in her twenties or thirties in good health and CMV-seropositive. The chain employs TRBV14 and TRBJ1-1; D is unclear. The CDR3: CASSPQASTEAFF. In DNA form, the CDR3 reads TGTGCCAGCAGCCCCCAAGCGAGCACTGAAGCTTTCTTT.